One and the same sample provided the 7 T cell receptor beta chains below, sequenced in a study of CD8+ T cells in alopecia areata. RNA was isolated and reverse transcribed to cDNA, the sequencing template. Here immunoSEQ multiplex PCR was the method, and the copy in TCRdb shows in-frame clones only, minus some. The sample has 90,000 to 100,000 clones; roughly 64% are singletons. Treatment here: oral pan-JAK inhibitor, 5-10 mg twice daily. The sample consisted of CD8+ T cells sorted from blood, taken at week 4, from a patient treated with tofacitinib. These receptors originate from a human donor with alopecia areata.

The chain couples TRBV7-2 to TRBJ2-5; TRBD1 is a possible D gene (6 bases). The germline V gene has CDR1 SGHTA and CDR2 FQGNSA. The CDR3 contains 15 residues. Trimming pared 0 bases from V and 1 base from J, leaving 9 bases between. CDR3 sequence: CASSLAGGSQETQYF. The CDR3 region has the DNA TGTGCCAGCAGCTTAGCAGGGGGTAGCCAAGAGACCCAGTACTTC.

V gene TRBV27 combines with J gene TRBJ2-2; no definite D call. CDR3 length: 16 residues. From germline, CDR1 is MNHEY and CDR2 SMNVEV (reference sequence). Between the trimmed V and J ends, which lost 7 bases and 7 bases, there was a span of 22 bases. Written as DNA, the CDR3 is TGTGCCAGCACCTCGGTCTCTAATCTCGGTGGCGGGGAGCTGTTTTTT. Protein sequence: CASTSVSNLGGGELFF.

This clone was detected a few times. CDR3 residues: CASSLGGDSNQPQHF. In nucleotides, the CDR3 is TGTGCCAGTAGCCTGGGGGGGGACAGCAATCAGCCCCAGCATTTT. The chain combines TRBV19 with TRBJ1-5, with D possibly matching TRBD1 (5 bases). This CDR3 spans 15 amino acids. Germline lookup yields CDR1 LNHDA and CDR2 SQIVND (reference sequence). Trimming took off 6 bases at V and 1 base at J, with 13 bases between the two ends.

This chain connects TRBV5-4 to TRBJ2-3; 8 bases match TRBD2. Germline V gene sequence: CDR1 SGHNT, CDR2 YYREEE (reference sequence). The CDR3 has 15 residues. Trimming removed 0 bases from V and 3 bases from J; junction bases left unmatched: 3. Here the CDR3 reads CASSLAGGSTDTQYF. In DNA, the CDR3 is TGTGCCAGCAGCTTGGCGGGAGGGTCAACAGATACGCAGTATTTT.

The rearrangement uses TRBV7-9 and TRBJ1-1; D gene unclear. The germline CDR1 and CDR2 sequences are SEHNR and FQNEAQ (reference sequence). The CDR3 runs 16 residues. V lost 3 bases to trimming and J lost 2 bases, with 16 bases between them. CDR3 amino acids: CASSFSGTETNTEAFF. DNA for the CDR3: TGTGCCAGCAGCTTCTCAGGTACGGAGACTAACACTGAAGCTTTCTTT.

The table lists this clone with a few counts. The rearrangement uses TRBV5-1 and TRBJ1-2, with unresolved D. Germline V gene sequence: CDR1 SGHRS, CDR2 YFSETQ. With 0 bases removed from V and 4 bases from J, the gap between germline ends came to 4 bases. The CDR3 loop spans 12 amino acids. The DNA for the CDR3 is TGCGCCAGCAGCTTGGCAGGCTATGGCTACACCTTC. Translating it yields CASSLAGYGYTF.

The V and J genes are TRBV5-4 and TRBJ2-2; 11 bases match TRBD1. Germline trimming cut 3 bases from V and 3 bases from J; bases unmatched to any gene: 1. The germline V gene has CDR1 SGHNT and CDR2 YYREEE (reference sequence). CDR3 length: 15 amino acids. This CDR3 is CASSSGQGDTGELFF. CDR3 nucleotides: TGTGCCAGCAGCTCGGGACAGGGGGACACCGGGGAGCTGTTTTTT. The complete variable domain, with remaining parts taken from reference TRBV5-4 and TRBJ2-2, reads ETGVTQSPTHLIKTRGQQVTLRCSSQSGHNTVSWYQQALGQGPQFIFQYYREEENGRGNFPPRFSGLQFPNYSSELNVNALELDDSALYLCASSSGQGDTGELFFGEGSRLTVL.